The subject of this entry is one T cell receptor (beta chain). No antigen is known for it. PCR amplification relied on 60 Vbeta primers (plus 13 Jbeta primers). The data were produced by immunoSEQ multiplex PCR, yet TCRdb's version contains in-frame clones alone and is incomplete. The sample holds 150,000 to 200,000 clones, around four fifths seen once. The entry originates in a study of cytomegalovirus exposure and HLA in healthy donors. Findings and limits, study-wide: Generally TCR sequences proved uncommon, though certain public TCRs appeared in numerous donors.

The material sequenced was PBMCs. This clonotype was obtained from a woman between 25 and 40 years old in good health and CMV-seronegative.

CDR3 region: CASSPSSGNTIYF. For the CDR3, the DNA is TGTGCCAGCAGCCCGAGCTCTGGAAACACCATATATTTT. The chain links TRBV9 to TRBJ1-3, with no clear D. Per the germline V gene, CDR1 is SGDLS and CDR2 is YYNGEE. The V end lost 4 bases, the J end lost 0 bases, and 5 bases lay between the germline ends. The CDR3 contains 13 residues. Using reference TRBV9 and TRBJ1-3 for the parts outside the CDR3, the full variable domain is DSGVTQTPKHLITATGQRVTLRCSPRSGDLSVYWYQQSLDQGLQFLIQYYNGEERAKGNILERFSAQQFPDLHSELNLSSLELGDSALYFCASSPSSGNTIYFGEGSWLTVV.